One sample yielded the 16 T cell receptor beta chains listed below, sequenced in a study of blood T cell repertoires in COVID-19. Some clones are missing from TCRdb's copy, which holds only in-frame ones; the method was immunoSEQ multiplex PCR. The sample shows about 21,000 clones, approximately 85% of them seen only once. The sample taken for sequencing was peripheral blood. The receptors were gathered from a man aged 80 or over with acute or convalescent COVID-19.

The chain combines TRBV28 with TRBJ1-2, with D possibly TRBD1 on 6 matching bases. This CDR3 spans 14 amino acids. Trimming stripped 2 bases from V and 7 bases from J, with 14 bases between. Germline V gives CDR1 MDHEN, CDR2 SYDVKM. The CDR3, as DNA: TGTGCCAGCAGTTTAGTACAGGGTTTGCGTGGCTACACCTTC. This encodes CASSLVQGLRGYTF.

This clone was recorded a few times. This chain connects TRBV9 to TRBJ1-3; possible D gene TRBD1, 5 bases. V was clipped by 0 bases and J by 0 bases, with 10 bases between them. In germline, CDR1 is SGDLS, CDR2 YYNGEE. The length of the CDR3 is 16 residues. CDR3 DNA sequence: TGTGCCAGCAGCGTAGAGAAGGACACCTCTGGAAACACCATATATTTT. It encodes CASSVEKDTSGNTIYF. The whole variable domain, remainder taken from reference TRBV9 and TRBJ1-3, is DSGVTQTPKHLITATGQRVTLRCSPRSGDLSVYWYQQSLDQGLQFLIQYYNGEERAKGNILERFSAQQFPDLHSELNLSSLELGDSALYFCASSVEKDTSGNTIYFGEGSWLTVV.

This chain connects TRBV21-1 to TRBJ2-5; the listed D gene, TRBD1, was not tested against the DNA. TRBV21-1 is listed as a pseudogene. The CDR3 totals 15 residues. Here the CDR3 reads CASSNGTGLQETQYF. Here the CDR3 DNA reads TGTGCCAGCAGCAATGGGACAGGACTACAAGAGACCCAGTACTTC.

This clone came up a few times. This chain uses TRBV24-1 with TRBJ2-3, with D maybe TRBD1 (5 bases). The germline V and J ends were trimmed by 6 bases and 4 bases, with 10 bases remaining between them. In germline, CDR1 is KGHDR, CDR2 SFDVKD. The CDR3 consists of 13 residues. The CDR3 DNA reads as TGTGCCACCAGTCCAGGGTCCCCAGATACGCAGTATTTT. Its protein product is CATSPGSPDTQYF.

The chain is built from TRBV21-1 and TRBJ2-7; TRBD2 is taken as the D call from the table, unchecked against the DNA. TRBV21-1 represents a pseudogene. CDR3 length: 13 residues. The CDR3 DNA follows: TGTGCCAGCAGCAAAGAAGGTACTAGGACGCAGTACGTC. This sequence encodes CASSKEGTRTQYV.

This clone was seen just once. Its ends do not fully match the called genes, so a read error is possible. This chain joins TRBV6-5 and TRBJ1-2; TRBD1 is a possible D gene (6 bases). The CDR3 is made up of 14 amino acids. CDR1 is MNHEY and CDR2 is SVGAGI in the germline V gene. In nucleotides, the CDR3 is TGTGCCGGCAGTTCCTCGGACAGAGGCTATGGCTACACCTTC. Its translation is CAGSSSDRGYGYTF.

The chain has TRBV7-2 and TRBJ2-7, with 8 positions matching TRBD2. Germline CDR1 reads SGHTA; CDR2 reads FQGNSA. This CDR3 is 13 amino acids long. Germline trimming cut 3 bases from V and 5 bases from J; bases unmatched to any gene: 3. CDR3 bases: TGTGCCAGCAGCTTCCTTAGCGGGAACGAGCAGTACTTC. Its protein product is CASSFLSGNEQYF.

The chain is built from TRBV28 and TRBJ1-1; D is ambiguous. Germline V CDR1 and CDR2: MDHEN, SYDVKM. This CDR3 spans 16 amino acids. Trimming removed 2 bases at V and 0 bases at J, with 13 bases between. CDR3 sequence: CASSLLGSPVNTEAFF. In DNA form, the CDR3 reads TGTGCCAGCAGTTTACTCGGGAGCCCGGTGAACACTGAAGCTTTCTTT.

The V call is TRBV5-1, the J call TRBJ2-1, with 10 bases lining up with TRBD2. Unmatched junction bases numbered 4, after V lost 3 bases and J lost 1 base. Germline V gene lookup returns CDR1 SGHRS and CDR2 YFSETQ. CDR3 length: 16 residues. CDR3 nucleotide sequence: TGCGCCAGCAGCTCGCAGACTAGCGGGTCCTACAATGAGCAGTTCTTC. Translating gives CASSSQTSGSYNEQFF.

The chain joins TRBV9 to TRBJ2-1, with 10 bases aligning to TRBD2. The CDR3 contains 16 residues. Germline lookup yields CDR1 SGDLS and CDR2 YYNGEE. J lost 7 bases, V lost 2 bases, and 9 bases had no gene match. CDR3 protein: CASSVPFDSGRNEQFF. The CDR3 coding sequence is TGTGCCAGCAGCGTCCCCTTTGATAGCGGGAGGAATGAGCAGTTCTTC.

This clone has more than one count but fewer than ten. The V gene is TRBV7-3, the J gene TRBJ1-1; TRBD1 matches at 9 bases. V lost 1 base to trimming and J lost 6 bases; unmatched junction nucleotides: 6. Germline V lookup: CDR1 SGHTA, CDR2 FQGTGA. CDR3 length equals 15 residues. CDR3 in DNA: TGTGCCAGCAGCTTAAAAGGGACAGGGATAGCTGAAGCTTTCTTT. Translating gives CASSLKGTGIAEAFF. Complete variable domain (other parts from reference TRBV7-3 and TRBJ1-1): GAGVSQTPSNKVTEKGKYVELRCDPISGHTALYWYRQSLGQGPEFLIYFQGTGAADDSGLPNDRFFAVRPEGSVSTLKIQRTERGDSAVYLCASSLKGTGIAEAFFGQGTRLTVV.

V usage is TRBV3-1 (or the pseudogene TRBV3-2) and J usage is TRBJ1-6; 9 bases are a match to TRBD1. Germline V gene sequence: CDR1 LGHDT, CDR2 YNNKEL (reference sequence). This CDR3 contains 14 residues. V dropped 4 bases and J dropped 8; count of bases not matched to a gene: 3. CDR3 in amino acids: CASSLGQGHSPLHF. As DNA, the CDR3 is TGTGCCAGCAGCCTCGGACAGGGGCATTCACCCCTCCACTTT.

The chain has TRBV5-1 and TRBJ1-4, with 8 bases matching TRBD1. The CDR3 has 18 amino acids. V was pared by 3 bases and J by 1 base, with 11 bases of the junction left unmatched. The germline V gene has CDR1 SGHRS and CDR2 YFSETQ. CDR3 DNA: TGCGCCAGCAGCTCAGGACAGGGAGGACCCGGAACTAATGAAAAACTGTTTTTT. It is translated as CASSSGQGGPGTNEKLFF.

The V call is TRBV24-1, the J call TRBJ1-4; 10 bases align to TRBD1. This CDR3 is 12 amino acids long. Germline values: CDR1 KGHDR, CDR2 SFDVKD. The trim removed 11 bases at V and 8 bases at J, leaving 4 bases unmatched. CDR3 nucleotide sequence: TGTGCCAGCCGGGACAGGGGCGAAAAACTGTTTTTT. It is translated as CASRDRGEKLFF.

The CDR3 sequence is CASSLLVGAQGRSPLHF. CDR3 in DNA: TGTGCCAGCAGTTTGTTGGTCGGGGCACAGGGCCGCTCACCCCTCCACTTT. V and J are TRBV28 and TRBJ1-6, with D tentatively TRBD1 (6 bases). The CDR3 consists of 17 residues. Germline assignment: CDR1 MDHEN and CDR2 SYDVKM. Trimming pared 3 bases from V and 10 bases from J, leaving 22 bases between.

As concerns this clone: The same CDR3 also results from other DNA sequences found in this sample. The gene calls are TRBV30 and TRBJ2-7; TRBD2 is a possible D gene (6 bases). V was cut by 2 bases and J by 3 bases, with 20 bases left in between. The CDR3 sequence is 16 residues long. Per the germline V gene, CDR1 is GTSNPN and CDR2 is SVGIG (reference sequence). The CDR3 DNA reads TGTGCCTGGAGTCCCCCCCGGGGCGCGGGAATCTACGAGCAGTACTTC. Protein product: CAWSPPRGAGIYEQYF. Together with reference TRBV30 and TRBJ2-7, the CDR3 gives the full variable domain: SQTIHQWPATLVQPVGSPLSLECTVEGTSNPNLYWYRQAAGRGLQLLFYSVGIGQISSEVPQNLSASRPQDRQFILSSKKLLLSDSGFYLCAWSPPRGAGIYEQYFGPGTRLTVT.